This entry features one T cell receptor beta chain sequence. Antigen: not known. This sample is part of a study of shared clonotypes between healthy human individuals. Study-level results: On the whole, naive subsets had larger estimated richness than memory subsets had. There were few donors, and this limited the genetic and exposure-history diversity represented. What rarefaction showed was incomplete sorted-subset sequencing despite large depth.

The CDR3 has 15 amino acids. Germline V gives CDR1 MDHEN, CDR2 SYDVKM. V was clipped by 8 bases and J by 0 bases, with 17 bases between them. The authors loaded roughly 200 ng DNA, about 30,000 T cell genomes, into sorted-subset replicate PCRs. Produced via immunoSEQ multiplex PCR; TCRdb's table is partial and in-frame only. The data contain about 2.4 million clones, roughly 93% of them singletons. This clonotype was obtained from a man younger than 30 in good health. Some clones in this sample may be carry-over from other donors' samples. Source material: naive CD4+ T cells from PBMCs. Subset indicated: CD45RA+ positively selected. The chain recombines TRBV28 with TRBJ2-7; maybe TRBD1 (6 bases). CDR3 region: CASSPGQKSSYEQYF. The CDR3 DNA reads as TGTGCCAGCTCTCCGGGACAAAAAAGCTCCTACGAGCAGTACTTC.